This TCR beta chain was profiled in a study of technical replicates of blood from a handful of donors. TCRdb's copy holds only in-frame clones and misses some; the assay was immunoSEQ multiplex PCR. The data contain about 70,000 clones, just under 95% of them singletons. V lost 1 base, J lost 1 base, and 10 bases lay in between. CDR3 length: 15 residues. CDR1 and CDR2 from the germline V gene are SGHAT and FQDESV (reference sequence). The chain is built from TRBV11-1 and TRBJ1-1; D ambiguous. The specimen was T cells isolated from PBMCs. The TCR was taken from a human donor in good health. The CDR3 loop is CASSLGLSWNTEAFF. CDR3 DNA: TGTGCCAGCAGCTTAGGACTCTCGTGGAACACTGAAGCTTTCTTT.